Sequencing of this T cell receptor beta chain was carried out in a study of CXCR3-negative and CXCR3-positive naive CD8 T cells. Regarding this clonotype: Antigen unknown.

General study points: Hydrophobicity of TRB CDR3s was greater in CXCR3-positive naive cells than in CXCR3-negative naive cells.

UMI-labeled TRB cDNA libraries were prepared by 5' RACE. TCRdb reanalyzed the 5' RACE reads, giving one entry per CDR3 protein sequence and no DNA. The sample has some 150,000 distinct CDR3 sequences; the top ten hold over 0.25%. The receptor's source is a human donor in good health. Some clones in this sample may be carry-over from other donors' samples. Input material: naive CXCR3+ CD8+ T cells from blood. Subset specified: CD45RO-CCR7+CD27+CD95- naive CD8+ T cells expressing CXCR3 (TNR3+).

CDR3: CASSYPHEQFF. The chain combines TRBV6-2 or TRBV6-3 with TRBJ2-1. The CDR3 is 11 residues long. Germline CDR1 MNHEY, CDR2 SVGEGT.